This T cell receptor beta chain was sequenced during a study of siplizumab effects on memory and regulatory T cells. The protocol was immunoSEQ multiplex PCR, while the TCRdb copy is restricted to in-frame clones and leaves out a portion. The data hold around 61,000 clones, with less than 98% observed a single time. The CDR3 is 18 residues long. Trimming took 7 bases from V and 4 from J; bases not matched to a gene: 14. Per germline, CDR1 MNHEY and CDR2 SMNVEV (reference sequence). The origin of this receptor is a human donor in good health. The chain combines TRBV27 with TRBJ2-3, with TRBD2 matching over 13 bases. The sequenced material came from naive CD8+ T cells sorted from blood. CDR3 sequence (DNA): TGTGCCAGCACCGAGGGACTAGCGGGATTAGGGTACGCAGATACGCAGTATTTT. It encodes CASTEGLAGLGYADTQYF.